A selection of T cell receptor beta chains follows, all from one sample in a study of blood T cell repertoires in COVID-19. Profiled with immunoSEQ multiplex PCR; TCRdb holds only in-frame clones, not every one. Counted here are roughly 700,000 clones, 80% to 90% occurring once; the ten biggest clones make up around 0.3%. Sequenced sample: peripheral blood. The receptors stem from a woman between 18 and 30 years old with acute or convalescent COVID-19. The CDR3 runs from the conserved cysteine through the conserved F or W. The D gene is left open where the match is weak. Only some rows state a clone size, as once, few, many or a class for expanded clones.

v_gene	d_gene	j_gene	abundance	CDR3nt	CDR3aa
TRBV5-4	TRBD1	TRBJ1-3	-	TGTGCCAGCAGCACGGACAGGGCTGGAAACACCATATATTTT	CASSTDRAGNTIYF
TRBV3-1/TRBV3-2	TRBD2	TRBJ2-1	-	TGTGCCAGCAGCCAACCGCGGGGGGGGGTTGGTGGGAATGAGCAGTTCTTC	CASSQPRGGVGGNEQFF
TRBV6-5	-	TRBJ2-3	few	TGTGCCAGCACCCCCGGCCCGGAGGGGGATACGCAGTATTTT	CASTPGPEGDTQYF
TRBV6-5	-	TRBJ1-1	-	TGTGCCAGCAGTTACTCGAGGGGGATGGTTAAATCTTTCTTT	CASSYSRGMVKSFF
TRBV25-1	-	TRBJ1-2	once	TGTGCCAGCAGTGAACCAGGGGTCTATGGCTACACCTTC	CASSEPGVYGYTF
TRBV15	-	TRBJ2-3	-	TGTGCCACCATCCCGATGGGGAGGGGGACGATCACAGATACGCAGTATTTT	CATIPMGRGTITDTQYF
TRBV11-1	-	TRBJ2-7	-	TGTGCCAGCAGCTTAAGTCCAGGGGCCTACGAGCAGTACTTC	CASSLSPGAYEQYF
TRBV4-3	TRBD1	TRBJ1-1	-	TGCGCCAGCAGCTCCATTACTCAGGGGGGCACTGAAGCTTTCTTT	CASSSITQGGTEAFF
TRBV7-8	TRBD1	TRBJ1-2	once	TGTGCCAGCAGCCTTTCAATTCTTAGGACAGGGCCCAACTATGGCTACACCTTC	CASSLSILRTGPNYGYTF
TRBV10-3	-	TRBJ2-7	-	TGTGCCATCACTCCCGGGAGCTCCTACGAGCAGTACTTC	CAITPGSSYEQYF
TRBV7-2	-	TRBJ2-2	once	TGTGCCAGCAGCCCTCGGGGGGCGGGGACCGGGGAGCTGTTTTTT	CASSPRGAGTGELFF
TRBV4-1	-	TRBJ2-1	-	TGCGCCAGCAGCCTCGACTTTTACAATGAGCAGTTCTTC	CASSLDFYNEQFF
TRBV6-4	TRBD1	TRBJ1-2	few	TGTGCCAGCAGTCCCGGACAGGAGGGAAACTATGGCTACACCTTC	CASSPGQEGNYGYTF
TRBV4-1	TRBD2	TRBJ2-5	-	TGCGCCAGCAGTCCTTTTTACGGGGGGGTTGGCAAAGAGACCCAGTACTTC	CASSPFYGGVGKETQYF
TRBV11-1	TRBD1	TRBJ2-2	once	TGTGCCAGCAGCTTAGCGAGGGCAGGGGGCACCGGGGAGCTGTTTTTT	CASSLARAGGTGELFF
TRBV30	-	TRBJ2-7	-	TGTGCCTGGGGGCTCGGCCCCTACGAGCAGTACTTC	CAWGLGPYEQYF
TRBV6-5	-	TRBJ2-7	-	TGTGCCACCGCACGTACAGGGTTAACCTACGAGCAGTACTTC	CATARTGLTYEQYF
TRBV18	-	TRBJ1-6	-	TGTGCCAGCCGTCCGGGGGGCGTTTTGAATAATTCACCCCTCCACTTT	CASRPGGVLNNSPLHF
TRBV30	TRBD1	TRBJ2-1	-	TGTGCCTGCAACCGGGACAGATACAATGAGCAGTTCTTC	CACNRDRYNEQFF
TRBV4-1	TRBD2	TRBJ2-7	-	TGCGCCAGCAGCCAGGCTAGCGGCTACGAGCAGTACTTC	CASSQASGYEQYF
TRBV4-1	-	TRBJ1-6	-	TGCGCCAGCAGCCAAGACACACAGGGAAGAAGTTCACCCCTCCACTTT	CASSQDTQGRSSPLHF
TRBV6-1	-	TRBJ2-3	-	TGTGCCAGCAGTGAAGCGGGGTTGGGAGTAGATACGCAGTATTTT	CASSEAGLGVDTQYF
TRBV30	-	TRBJ1-2	-	TGTGCCTGGAGTGTACGGGGGAACTATGGCTACACCTTC	CAWSVRGNYGYTF
TRBV5-4	TRBD1	TRBJ1-3	-	TGTGCCAGCAGCCCCGACCCGACAGGGGGAAACACCATATATTTT	CASSPDPTGGNTIYF
TRBV5-1	TRBD2	TRBJ2-2	-	TGCGCCAGCAGCCCAGGACTAGGATTGCCCACCGGGGAGCTGTTTTTT	CASSPGLGLPTGELFF
TRBV7-8	TRBD1	TRBJ1-2	-	TGTGCCAGCGGCCGTACCTCCGCCGGGACAGGGGCCGTCTACACCTTC	CASGRTSAGTGAVYTF
TRBV4-1	-	TRBJ1-3	-	TGCGCCAGCAGCCAAGAGGAGGTATCTGGAAACACCATATATTTT	CASSQEEVSGNTIYF
TRBV4-1	-	TRBJ1-1	-	TGCGCCAGCAGCCACCCGGACAGACAGAACACTGAAGCTTTCTTT	CASSHPDRQNTEAFF
TRBV10-3	-	TRBJ2-7	-	TGTGCCATCAGTGGAGGGGGGGGTCAGACAAGATACGAGCAGTACTTC	CAISGGGGQTRYEQYF
TRBV5-4	-	TRBJ2-3	-	TGTGCCAGCAGCTTGGAGGGGGTCCACACAGATACGCAGTATTTT	CASSLEGVHTDTQYF
TRBV27	TRBD2	TRBJ2-1	-	TGTGCCACCGCCTCTCTAGCGGGGGGTTACAATGAGCAGTTCTTC	CATASLAGGYNEQFF
TRBV9	-	TRBJ1-5	-	TGTGCCAGCAGCGTGGGGGGGGGCAATCAGCCCCAGCATTTT	CASSVGGGNQPQHF
TRBV5-4	-	TRBJ1-2	-	TGTGCCAGCAGCTTGGGCACTGAGGTCTATGGCTACACCTTC	CASSLGTEVYGYTF
TRBV9	TRBD1	TRBJ1-1	-	TGTGCCAGCAGCGTAGAAGGGACAGGGCTGACTGAAGCTTTCTTT	CASSVEGTGLTEAFF
TRBV25-1	TRBD1	TRBJ2-1	-	TGTGCCAGCAGTTGGGTTGGGACAGGGAGGGTCAATGAGCAGTTCTTC	CASSWVGTGRVNEQFF
TRBV3-1/TRBV3-2	TRBD2	TRBJ2-7	-	TGTGCCAGCAGTAGCGGGGGCCGTTCCTACGAGCAGTACTTC	CASSSGGRSYEQYF
TRBV6-5	TRBD1	TRBJ1-1	-	TGTGCCAGCACTCGACAGGGGGAAGCTTTCTTT	CASTRQGEAFF
TRBV11-2	TRBD1	TRBJ2-5	once	TGTGCCAGCAGCCGACAGGGGGCGGGTGCGGAGACCCAGTACTTC	CASSRQGAGAETQYF
TRBV7-9	-	TRBJ2-7	-	TGTGCCAGCAGCCAGGACTACTACGAGCAGTACTTC	CASSQDYYEQYF
TRBV9	TRBD1	TRBJ2-1	-	TGTGCCAGCAGCGGTCTTAGGGACAGGGGGTCCTACAATGAGCAGTTCTTC	CASSGLRDRGSYNEQFF
TRBV4-1	-	TRBJ1-2	-	TGCGCCAGCAGCCAAGTGGCAGGGCTTAGGTTCGGCTATGGCTACACCTTC	CASSQVAGLRFGYGYTF